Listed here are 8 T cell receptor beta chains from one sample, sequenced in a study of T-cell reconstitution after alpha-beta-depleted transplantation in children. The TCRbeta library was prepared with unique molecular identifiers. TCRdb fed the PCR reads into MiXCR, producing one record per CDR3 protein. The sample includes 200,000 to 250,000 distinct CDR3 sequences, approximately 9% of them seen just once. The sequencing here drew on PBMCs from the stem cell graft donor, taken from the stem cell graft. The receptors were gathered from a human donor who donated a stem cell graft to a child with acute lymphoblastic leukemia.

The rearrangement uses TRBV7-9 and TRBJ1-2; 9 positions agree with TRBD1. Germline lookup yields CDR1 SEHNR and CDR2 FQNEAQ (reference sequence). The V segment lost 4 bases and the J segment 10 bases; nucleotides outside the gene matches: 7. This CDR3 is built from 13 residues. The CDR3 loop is CASSSGTGRYYTF. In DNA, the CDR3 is TGTGCCAGCAGCTCCGGGACAGGGAGATACTACACCTTC.

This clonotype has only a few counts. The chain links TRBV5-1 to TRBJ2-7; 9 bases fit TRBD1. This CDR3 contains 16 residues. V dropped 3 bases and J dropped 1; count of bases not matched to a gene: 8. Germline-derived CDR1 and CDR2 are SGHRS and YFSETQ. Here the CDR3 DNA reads TGCGCCAGCAGCTCCCTGGGGGACAGGGCTTCCTACGAGCAGTACTTC. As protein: CASSSLGDRASYEQYF.

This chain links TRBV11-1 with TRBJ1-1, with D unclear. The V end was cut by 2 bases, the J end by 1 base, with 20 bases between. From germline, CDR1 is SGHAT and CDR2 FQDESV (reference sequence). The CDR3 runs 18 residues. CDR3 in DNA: TGTGCCAGCAGCTTACCGGCTGTAGTACTTTGGAGGAACACTGAAGCTTTCTTT. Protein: CASSLPAVVLWRNTEAFF.

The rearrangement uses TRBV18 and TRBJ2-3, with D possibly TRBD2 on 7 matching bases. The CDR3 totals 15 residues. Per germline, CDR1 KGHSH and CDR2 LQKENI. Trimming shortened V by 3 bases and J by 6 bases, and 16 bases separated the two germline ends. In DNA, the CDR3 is TGTGCCAGCTCACCCCAAGGGGGGGCGGCTGATACGCAGTATTTT. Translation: CASSPQGGAADTQYF.

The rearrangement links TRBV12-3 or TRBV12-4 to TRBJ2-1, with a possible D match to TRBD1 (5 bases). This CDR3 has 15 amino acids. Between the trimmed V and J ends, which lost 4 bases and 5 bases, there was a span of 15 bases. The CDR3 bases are TGTGCCAGCAGTTGGGGCCTGGATGGGAACAATGAGCAGTTCTTC. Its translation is CASSWGLDGNNEQFF.

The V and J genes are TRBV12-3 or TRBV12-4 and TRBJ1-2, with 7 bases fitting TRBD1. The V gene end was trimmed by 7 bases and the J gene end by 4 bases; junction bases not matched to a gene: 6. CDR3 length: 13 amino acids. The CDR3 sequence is CASTATGSYGYTF. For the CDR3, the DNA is TGTGCCAGCACCGCGACAGGGAGCTATGGCTACACCTTC.

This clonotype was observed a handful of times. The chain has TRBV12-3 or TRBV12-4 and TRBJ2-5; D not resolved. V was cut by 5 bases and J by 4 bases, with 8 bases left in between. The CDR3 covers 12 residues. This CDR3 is CASSQQRETQYF. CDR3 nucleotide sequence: TGTGCCAGCAGTCAACAACGAGAGACCCAGTACTTC.

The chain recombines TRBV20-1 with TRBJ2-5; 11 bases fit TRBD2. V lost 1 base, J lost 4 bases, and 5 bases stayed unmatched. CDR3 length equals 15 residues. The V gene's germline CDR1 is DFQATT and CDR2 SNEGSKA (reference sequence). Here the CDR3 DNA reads TGCAGTGCTAGAGTTAGCGGGGGGGGAACAGAGACCCAGTACTTC. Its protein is CSARVSGGGTETQYF.